This T cell receptor beta chain came from a study of patients and donors after allogeneic stem cell transplantation. This clonotype came up once. TCRdb re-called the RT-PCR reads with MiXCR, one entry per CDR3 protein. The data show over 150,000 distinct CDR3 sequences, with 30% seen just once and around 3.3% held by the top ten. The material sequenced was blood, either unsorted or a sorted T cell fraction (not recorded which). The source is a human donor who was either an allogeneic HSCT recipient or a stem cell or donor lymphocyte infusion donor (not recorded which). It is not recorded whose cells these are; they may come from a transplant donor.

The CDR3 region is CASWGGAGVGGYEQYF. The CDR3, as DNA: TGCGCCAGCTGGGGAGGAGCGGGAGTTGGTGGCTACGAGCAGTACTTC. The rearrangement links TRBV5-1 to TRBJ2-7; 8 nucleotides align to TRBD2. With V trimmed by 7 bases and J by 3 bases, 15 bases remained unmatched. This CDR3 contains 16 residues. Germline V gene data show CDR1 as SGHRS and CDR2 as YFSETQ.